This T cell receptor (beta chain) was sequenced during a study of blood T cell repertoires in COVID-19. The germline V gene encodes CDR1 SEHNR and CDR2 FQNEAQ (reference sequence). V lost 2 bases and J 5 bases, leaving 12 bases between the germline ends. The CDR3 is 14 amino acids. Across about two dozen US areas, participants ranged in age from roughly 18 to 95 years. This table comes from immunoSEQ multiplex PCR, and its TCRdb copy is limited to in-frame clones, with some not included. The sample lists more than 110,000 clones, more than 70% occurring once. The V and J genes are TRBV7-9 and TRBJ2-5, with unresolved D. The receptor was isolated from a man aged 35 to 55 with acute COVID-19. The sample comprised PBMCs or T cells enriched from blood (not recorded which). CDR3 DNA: TGTGCCAGCAGCTTATCTCCCAGTCGCGAGACCCAGTACTTC. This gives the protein CASSLSPSRETQYF.